The rows below give T cell receptor beta chains drawn from one sample of a study of T cell responses to AZD1222 COVID-19 vaccine. Method: immunoSEQ multiplex PCR; TCRdb's copy keeps in-frame clones and lacks some. The top ten hold 3.6% of the sample, which has approximately 190,000 clones, around nine tenths seen once. The material was peripheral blood, obtained 28 days after the second dose of the MenACWY control vaccine. These receptors all come from an adult who received the MenACWY meningococcal vaccine as a control. Each CDR3 is given with its conserved first and last residue. A D gene is named only where the DNA matches it firmly. The listing skips clone size in some rows; elsewhere it reads once, few, many or a size class.

>NA|NA|TRBJ2-1|TRBV11-2
TGTGCCAGCAGCTTAGTGGGAGACAATGAGCAGTTCTTC
CASSLVGDNEQFF
>TRBD1|NA|TRBJ1-2|TRBV7-8
TGTGCCAGCAGCTCCTCACTCGGACAGGATGGCTACACCTTC
CASSSSLGQDGYTF
>NA|NA|TRBJ2-2|TRBV13
TGTGCCAGCAGCTTAGCCCGGGCTTGGACCGGGGAGCTGTTTTTT
CASSLARAWTGELFF
>NA|once|TRBJ1-5|TRBV7-9
TGTGCCAGCAGCTTAGCAGGGTATCAGCCCCAGCATTTT
CASSLAGYQPQHF
>NA|once|TRBJ1-5|TRBV6-2/TRBV6-3
TGTGCCAGCAGTTATGGACAGATGAATCAGCCCCAGCATTTT
CASSYGQMNQPQHF
>NA|NA|TRBJ2-3|TRBV5-8
TGTGCCAGCAGCCCGAGATTCACAGATACGCAGTATTTT
CASSPRFTDTQYF
>NA|NA|TRBJ2-7|TRBV7-6
TGTGCCAGCAGCTTCCAGGGGTGGGGAGGAACCTACGAGCAGTACTTC
CASSFQGWGGTYEQYF
>TRBD1|NA|TRBJ1-4|TRBV2
TGTGCCAGCATCGCGAGGCGGACAGGGGTCGAAAAACTGTTTTTT
CASIARRTGVEKLFF
>NA|once|TRBJ2-3|TRBV19
TGTGCCAGTAGTCTCGGGACTGAGAGTCTAGATACGCAGTATTTT
CASSLGTESLDTQYF
>TRBD1|NA|TRBJ2-1|TRBV18
TGTGCCAGCTCACCACAGATGCCCGCGGGACAGGGGTCCTACAATGAGCAGTTCTTC
CASSPQMPAGQGSYNEQFF
>TRBD2|NA|TRBJ2-2|TRBV4-3
TGCGCCAGCAGCCAAGCGCTCCTGGGGGCTAGCGGGAGCATCGCGAACACCGGGGAGCTGTTTTTT
CASSQALLGASGSIANTGELFF
>TRBD1|NA|TRBJ2-7|TRBV25-1
TGTGCCAGCAGGGACAGGGGGCGCGTGTACGAGCAGTACTTC
CASRDRGRVYEQYF
>NA|NA|TRBJ1-2|TRBV4-3
TGCGCCAGCAGCCGTCTTATAGGGGATTCCTATGGCTACACCTTC
CASSRLIGDSYGYTF
>NA|NA|TRBJ1-1|TRBV6-1
TGTGCCAGCAGTGAATTCGGGGGTAACACTGAAGCTTTCTTT
CASSEFGGNTEAFF
>NA|NA|TRBJ2-2|TRBV14
TGTGCCAGCAGCCTACGCAGTTGGACCGGGGAGCTGTTTTTT
CASSLRSWTGELFF
>NA|few|TRBJ1-1|TRBV4-1
TGCGCCAGCAGCCAAGATCCCGGGGGCGTTAGCGACACTGAAGCTTTCTTT
CASSQDPGGVSDTEAFF
>NA|NA|TRBJ1-2|TRBV16
TGTGCCAGCAGCCAATCGGGTGCGGCGGGCCGTGGCGGCTACACCTTC
CASSQSGAAGRGGYTF
>TRBD2|NA|TRBJ2-1|TRBV7-2
TGTGCCAGCAGCTTAGTGGGGGGGGGTCCCCAGGACGAGCAGTTCTTC
CASSLVGGGPQDEQFF